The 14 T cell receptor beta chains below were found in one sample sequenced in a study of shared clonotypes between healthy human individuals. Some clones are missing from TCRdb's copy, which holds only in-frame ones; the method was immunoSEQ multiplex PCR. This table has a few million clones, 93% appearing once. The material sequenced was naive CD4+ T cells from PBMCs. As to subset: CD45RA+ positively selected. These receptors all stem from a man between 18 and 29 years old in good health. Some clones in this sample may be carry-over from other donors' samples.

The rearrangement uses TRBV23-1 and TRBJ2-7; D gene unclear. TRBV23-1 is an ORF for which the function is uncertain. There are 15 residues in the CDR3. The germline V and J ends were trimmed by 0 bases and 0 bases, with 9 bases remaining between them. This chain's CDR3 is CASSQSCRSSYEQYF. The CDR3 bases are TGCGCCAGCAGTCAATCGTGCCGAAGCTCCTACGAGCAGTACTTC.

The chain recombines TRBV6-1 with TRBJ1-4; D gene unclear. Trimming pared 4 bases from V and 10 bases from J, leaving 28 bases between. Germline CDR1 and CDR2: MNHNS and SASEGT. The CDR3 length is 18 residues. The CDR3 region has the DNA TGTGCCAGCAGTGTTGAACCCCGTTCGGGTTTCGAAGGAGGAAAACTGTTTTTT. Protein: CASSVEPRSGFEGGKLFF.

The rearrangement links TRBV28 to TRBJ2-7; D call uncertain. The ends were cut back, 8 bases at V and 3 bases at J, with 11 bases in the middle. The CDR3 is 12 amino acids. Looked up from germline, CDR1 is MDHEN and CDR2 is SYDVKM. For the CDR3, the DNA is TGTGCCAGCGGGTCAGATTACTACGAGCAGTACTTC. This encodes CASGSDYYEQYF.

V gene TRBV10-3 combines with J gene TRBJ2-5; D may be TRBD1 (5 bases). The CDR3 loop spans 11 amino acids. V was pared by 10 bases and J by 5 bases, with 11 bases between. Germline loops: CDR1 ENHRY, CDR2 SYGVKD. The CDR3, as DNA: TGTGCCACGCAGGGAAGCGAGACCCAGTACTTC. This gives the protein CATQGSETQYF.

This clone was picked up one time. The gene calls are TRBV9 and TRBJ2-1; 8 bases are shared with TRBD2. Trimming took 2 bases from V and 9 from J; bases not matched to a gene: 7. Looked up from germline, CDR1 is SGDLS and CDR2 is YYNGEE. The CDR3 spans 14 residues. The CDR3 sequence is CASSVRVAGSEQFF. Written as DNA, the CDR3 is TGTGCCAGCAGCGTTAGGGTAGCGGGAAGTGAGCAGTTCTTC.

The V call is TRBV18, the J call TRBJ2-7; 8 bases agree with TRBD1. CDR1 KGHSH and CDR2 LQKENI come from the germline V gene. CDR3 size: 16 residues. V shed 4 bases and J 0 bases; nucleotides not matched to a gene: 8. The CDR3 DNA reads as TGTGCCAGCTCACTCCTCGGACAGGGTAGCTCCTACGAGCAGTACTTC. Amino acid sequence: CASSLLGQGSSYEQYF.

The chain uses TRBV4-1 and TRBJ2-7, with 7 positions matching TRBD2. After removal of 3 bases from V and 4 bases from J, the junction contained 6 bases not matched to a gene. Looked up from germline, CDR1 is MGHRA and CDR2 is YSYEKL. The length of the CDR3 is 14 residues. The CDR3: CASSHGGSLYEQYF. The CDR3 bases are TGCGCCAGCAGCCACGGCGGGAGTCTATACGAGCAGTACTTC.

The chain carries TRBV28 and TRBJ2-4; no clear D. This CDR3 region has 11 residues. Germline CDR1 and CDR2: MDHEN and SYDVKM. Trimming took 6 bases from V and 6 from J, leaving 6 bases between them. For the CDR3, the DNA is TGTGCCAGCAGAGACTCAAACATTCAGTACTTC. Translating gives CASRDSNIQYF.

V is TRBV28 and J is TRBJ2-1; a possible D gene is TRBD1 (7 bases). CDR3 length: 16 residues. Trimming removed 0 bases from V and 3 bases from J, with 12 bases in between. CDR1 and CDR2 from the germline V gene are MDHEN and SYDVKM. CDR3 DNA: TGTGCCAGCAGTTTATGGGCAGGGGGAGGCTACAATGAGCAGTTCTTC. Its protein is CASSLWAGGGYNEQFF.

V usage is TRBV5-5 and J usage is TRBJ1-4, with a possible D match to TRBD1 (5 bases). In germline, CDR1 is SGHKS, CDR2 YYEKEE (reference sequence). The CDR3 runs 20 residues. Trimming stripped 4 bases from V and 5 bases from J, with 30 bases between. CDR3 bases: TGTGCCAGCAGCAAGGGGTTATCAGGACTTGAGGGCCAGACGAATGAAAAACTGTTTTTT. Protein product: CASSKGLSGLEGQTNEKLFF.

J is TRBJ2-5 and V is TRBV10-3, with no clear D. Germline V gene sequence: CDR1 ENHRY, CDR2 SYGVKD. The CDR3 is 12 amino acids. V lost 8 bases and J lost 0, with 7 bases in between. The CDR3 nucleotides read TGTGCCATCTCCGTAGACCAAGAGACCCAGTACTTC. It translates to CAISVDQETQYF.

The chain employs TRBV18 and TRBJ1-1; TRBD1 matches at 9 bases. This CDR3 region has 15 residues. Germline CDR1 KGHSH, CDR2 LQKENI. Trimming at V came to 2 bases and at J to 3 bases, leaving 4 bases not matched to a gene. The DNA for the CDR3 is TGTGCCAGCTCACCAGGGGACAGGGTGTACACTGAAGCTTTCTTT. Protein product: CASSPGDRVYTEAFF.

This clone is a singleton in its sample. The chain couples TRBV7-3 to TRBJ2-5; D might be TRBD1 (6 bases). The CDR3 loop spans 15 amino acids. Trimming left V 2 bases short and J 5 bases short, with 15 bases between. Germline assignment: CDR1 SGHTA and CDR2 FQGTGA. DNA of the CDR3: TGTGCCAGCAGCTTAGGGGGCCGCCGGACGGAGACCCAGTACTTC. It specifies CASSLGGRRTETQYF. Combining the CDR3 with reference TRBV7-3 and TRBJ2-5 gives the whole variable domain GAGVSQTPSNKVTEKGKYVELRCDPISGHTALYWYRQSLGQGPEFLIYFQGTGAADDSGLPNDRFFAVRPEGSVSTLKIQRTERGDSAVYLCASSLGGRRTETQYFGPGTRLLVL.

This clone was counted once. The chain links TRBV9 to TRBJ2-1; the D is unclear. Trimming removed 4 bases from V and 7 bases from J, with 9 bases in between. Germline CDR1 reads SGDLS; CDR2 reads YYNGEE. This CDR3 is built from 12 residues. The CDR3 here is CASSQGWNEQFF. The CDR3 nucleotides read TGTGCCAGCAGCCAAGGATGGAATGAGCAGTTCTTC.